This T cell receptor (beta chain) was recovered during a study of T cells in Graves' hyperthyroidism and ophthalmopathy. Amplification of TCR beta CDR3 regions used RNA as the template. An initial round of RT-PCR targeting the TCR CDR3 relied on the HTBI primer set. A single record per CDR3 protein comes from TCRdb applying MiXCR to the multiplex PCR reads. The table lists almost 500,000 distinct CDR3 sequences, approximately 22% of them singletons. The CDR3 runs 16 residues. Trimming removed 2 bases at V and 3 bases at J, with 16 bases between. CDR1 and CDR2 (germline): SGHRS, YFSETQ. Exclusion criteria comprised uncontrolled infection, other autoimmune disease, pregnancy or lactation. It was 8 to 10 ml of fresh peripheral blood that supplied the PBMCs. Comments on this clonotype: Antigen specificity is unknown.

Study-level results: Ophthalmopathy was identified by the model a median around 5.9 months ahead of onset. Expanded thyroid clonotypes (above 0.001) were mostly also found in blood.

What was sequenced was blood. The chain is built from TRBV5-1 and TRBJ2-3; D gene ambiguous. The source of this sequence is a woman aged 70 to 79 with Graves' ophthalmopathy. The CDR3 loop reads CASSLFNSPGTDTQYF. Written as DNA, the CDR3 is TGCGCCAGCAGCTTATTTAATAGCCCTGGTACAGATACGCAGTATTTT.